This entry describes one T cell receptor beta chain. In germline, CDR1 is SGHNT, CDR2 YYREEE (reference sequence). V lost 0 bases, J lost 0 bases, and 1 base stayed unmatched. The CDR3 spans 15 residues. In the original workflow: Reference gene primer amplification yielded estimated nucleated cell counts. Sequenced by immunoSEQ multiplex PCR; TCRdb stores in-frame clones only, minus some. Clone size and V and J calls were adopted from that table, with D and trimming inferred from the DNA. Of roughly 230,000 clones in the sample, roughly 88% were seen once. This entry belongs to a study of blood T cell repertoires in COVID-19.

The TCR sequence derives from a man aged 35 to 55 with acute or convalescent COVID-19. Sequencing was done on a sample of peripheral blood. The chain is built from TRBV5-4 and TRBJ2-3; 7 bases agree with TRBD2. The CDR3 is CASSLGLASTDTQYF. CDR3 coding DNA: TGTGCCAGCAGCTTGGGACTAGCTAGCACAGATACGCAGTATTTT.